The table lists the clone carrying this T cell receptor (beta chain) with many counts. Antigen specificity is unknown. TCRdb re-called the PCR reads via MiXCR. Seen here are some 21,000 clones, around 16% observed once, and the top ten hold roughly 21%. This record belongs to a study of metastatic and nonmetastatic thyroid tumors. About the study: Repertoire comparison spanned blood and tumor or nodule tissue of malignant and benign thyroid patients. Overall study results and limits: Versus benign nodules, malignant thyroid tumors reportedly had significantly higher TCR beta diversity, in blood and tumor.

Patients were all untreated before their thyroid surgery. This CDR3 region has 17 residues. The ends lost 1 base at V and 6 bases at J; junction bases unmatched: 10. Germline loops: CDR1 SGDLS, CDR2 YYNGEE. This sequence was found in a male donor with papillary thyroid cancer or a benign thyroid nodule (not recorded which). Some clones in this sample may be carry-over from other donors' samples. V usage is TRBV9 and J usage is TRBJ2-2; 9 positions match TRBD2. The specimen sequenced was blood. The CDR3, as DNA: TGTGCCAGCAGCGTAAGCGCGGGGGGGCTCTATCCCGGGGAGCTGTTTTTT. Its protein is CASSVSAGGLYPGELFF.